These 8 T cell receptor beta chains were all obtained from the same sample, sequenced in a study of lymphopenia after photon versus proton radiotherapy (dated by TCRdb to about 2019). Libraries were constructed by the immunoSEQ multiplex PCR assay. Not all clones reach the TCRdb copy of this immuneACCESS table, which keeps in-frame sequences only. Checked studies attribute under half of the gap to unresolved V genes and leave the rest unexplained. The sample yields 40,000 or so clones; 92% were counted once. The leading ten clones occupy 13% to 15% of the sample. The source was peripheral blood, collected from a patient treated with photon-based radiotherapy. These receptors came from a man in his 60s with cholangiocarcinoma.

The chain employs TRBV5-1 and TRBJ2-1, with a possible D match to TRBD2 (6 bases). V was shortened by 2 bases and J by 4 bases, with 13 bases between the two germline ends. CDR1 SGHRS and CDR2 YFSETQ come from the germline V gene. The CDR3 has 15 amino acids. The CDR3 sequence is CASSFTGELYNEQFF. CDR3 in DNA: TGCGCCAGCAGCTTCACGGGGGAGCTATACAATGAGCAGTTCTTC.

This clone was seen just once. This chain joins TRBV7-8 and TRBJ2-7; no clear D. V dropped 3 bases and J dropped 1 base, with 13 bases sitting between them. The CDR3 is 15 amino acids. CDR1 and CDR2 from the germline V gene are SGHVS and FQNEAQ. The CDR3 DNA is TGTGCCAGCAGCTTGAGGCGATCCGGGTCCTACGAGCAGTACTTC. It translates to CASSLRRSGSYEQYF.

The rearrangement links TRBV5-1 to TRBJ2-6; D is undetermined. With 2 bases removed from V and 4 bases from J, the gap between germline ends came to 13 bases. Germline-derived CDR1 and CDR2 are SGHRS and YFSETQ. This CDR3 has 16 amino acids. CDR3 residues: CASSLNLGNGANVLTF. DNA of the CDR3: TGCGCCAGCAGCTTAAATCTGGGCAACGGGGCCAACGTCCTGACTTTC.

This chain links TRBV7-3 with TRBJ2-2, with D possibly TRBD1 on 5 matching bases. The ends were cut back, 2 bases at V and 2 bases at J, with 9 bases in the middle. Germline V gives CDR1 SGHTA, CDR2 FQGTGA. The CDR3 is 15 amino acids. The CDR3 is CASSLLGRNTGELFF. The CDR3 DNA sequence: TGTGCCAGCAGCTTATTGGGGCGTAACACCGGGGAGCTGTTTTTT.

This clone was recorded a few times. The CDR3 sequence is CASTGTGLGQPQHF. CDR3 in DNA: TGCGCCAGCACGGGGACAGGGCTAGGTCAGCCCCAGCATTTT. The rearrangement joins TRBV10-2 to TRBJ1-5; TRBD1 agrees at 9 bases. The CDR3 is 14 residues long. The junction had 7 bases not matched to a gene; V was cut back by 7 bases and J by 6 bases. From germline, CDR1 is WSHSY and CDR2 SAAADI.

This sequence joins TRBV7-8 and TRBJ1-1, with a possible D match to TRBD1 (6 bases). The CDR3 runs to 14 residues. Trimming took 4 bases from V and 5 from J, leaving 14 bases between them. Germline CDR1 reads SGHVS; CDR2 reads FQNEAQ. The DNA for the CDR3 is TGTGCCAGCAGCTACAACTCACAGGGTACTGAAGCTTTCTTT. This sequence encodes CASSYNSQGTEAFF.

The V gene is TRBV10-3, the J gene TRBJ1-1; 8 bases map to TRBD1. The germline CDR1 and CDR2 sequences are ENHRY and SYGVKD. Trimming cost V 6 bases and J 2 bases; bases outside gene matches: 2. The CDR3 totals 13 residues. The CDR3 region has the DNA TGTGCCATCAGCTCAGGGGGCAACACTGAAGCTTTCTTT. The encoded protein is CAISSGGNTEAFF.

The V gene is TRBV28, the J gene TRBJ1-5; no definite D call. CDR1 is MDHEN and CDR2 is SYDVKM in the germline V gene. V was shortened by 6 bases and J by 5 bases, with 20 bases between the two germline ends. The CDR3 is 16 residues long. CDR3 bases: TGTGCCAGCAGACCCACCTCCCCGGCCTACCATCAGCCCCAGCATTTT. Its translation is CASRPTSPAYHQPQHF.